These T cell receptor beta chains were read from a single sample in a study of blood T cells in healthy people across ages. One entry per CDR3 protein, called by TCRdb with MiXCR from the 5' RACE reads. The table records 1,100,000 or so distinct CDR3 sequences, more than 35% of them present only once. The material sequenced was blood. The receptors were sampled from a woman aged 60-75 years in good health. Each CDR3 is given with its conserved first and last residue. Each record gives: CDR3 DNA, CDR3 protein, J gene, D gene, clone size, V gene, CDR3 length. A D gene is named only where the DNA matches it firmly. Clone size is shown for a subset of rows, as once, few, many or a class of expanded clone.

CDR3nt: TGCGCCAGCAGCTGGGCGGACCCCATCAATCCGCCCCAGCATTTT; CDR3aa: CASSWADPINPPQHF; j_gene: TRBJ1-5; d_gene: NA; abundance: NA; v_gene: TRBV5-1; len: 15
CDR3nt: TGCGCCAGCAGCCAAGAGTCGGGTCTATTCGGGAGGGGGCAGTTCTTC; CDR3aa: CASSQESGLFGRGQFF; j_gene: TRBJ2-1; d_gene: TRBD2; abundance: NA; v_gene: TRBV4-1; len: 16
CDR3nt: TGCGCCAGCTCAGTGGGCTCCTTACCCCCGACTAGCGGGGGTTTTTACAATGAGCAGTTCTTC; CDR3aa: CASSVGSLPPTSGGFYNEQFF; j_gene: TRBJ2-1; d_gene: TRBD2; abundance: few; v_gene: TRBV5-1; len: 21
CDR3nt: TGTGCCAGCAGGGGACAGGTCTACGAGCAGTACTTC; CDR3aa: CASRGQVYEQYF; j_gene: TRBJ2-7; d_gene: TRBD1; abundance: NA; v_gene: TRBV12-3/TRBV12-4; len: 12
CDR3nt: TGTGCCAGCAGGGCGGGACACCAATATGGCTACACCTTC; CDR3aa: CASRAGHQYGYTF; j_gene: TRBJ1-2; d_gene: NA; abundance: NA; v_gene: TRBV6-6; len: 13
CDR3nt: TGTGCCAGCACCTCCCGACTAGCGGTTTACGTGCAGTACTTC; CDR3aa: CASTSRLAVYVQYF; j_gene: TRBJ2-5; d_gene: TRBD2; abundance: NA; v_gene: TRBV12-3/TRBV12-4; len: 14
CDR3nt: TGTGCCAGCAGCGTAGGGGGTGCTATCGGGGATGGTGAGCAGTTCTTC; CDR3aa: CASSVGGAIGDGEQFF; j_gene: TRBJ2-1; d_gene: NA; abundance: NA; v_gene: TRBV9; len: 16
CDR3nt: TGTGCCATCGGCCGGGGGGCGGGACATCCCAATGAGCAGTTCTTC; CDR3aa: CAIGRGAGHPNEQFF; j_gene: TRBJ2-1; d_gene: NA; abundance: NA; v_gene: TRBV6-5; len: 15
CDR3nt: TGCAGCGTTGTTAGCGGGGGGCGGGCCTACGAGCAGTACTTC; CDR3aa: CSVVSGGRAYEQYF; j_gene: TRBJ2-7; d_gene: TRBD2; abundance: few; v_gene: TRBV29-1; len: 14
CDR3nt: TGTGCCAGCAGTTCGGGACAGGGGGGACTCTACGAGCAGTACTTC; CDR3aa: CASSSGQGGLYEQYF; j_gene: TRBJ2-7; d_gene: TRBD1; abundance: many; v_gene: TRBV12-3/TRBV12-4; len: 15
CDR3nt: TGTGCCAGCACGGACCGCGTCCAAGAGACCCAGTACTTC; CDR3aa: CASTDRVQETQYF; j_gene: TRBJ2-5; d_gene: NA; abundance: NA; v_gene: TRBV25-1; len: 13
CDR3nt: TGCGCCAGCTTACTAGCGGCCACCGGGGAGCTGTTTTTT; CDR3aa: CASLLAATGELFF; j_gene: TRBJ2-2; d_gene: TRBD2; abundance: few; v_gene: TRBV5-1; len: 13
CDR3nt: TGCGCCAGCAGCCCCCCGACAGGGTCCGGCGAGCAGTACTTC; CDR3aa: CASSPPTGSGEQYF; j_gene: TRBJ2-7; d_gene: TRBD1; abundance: NA; v_gene: TRBV5-1; len: 14
CDR3nt: TGTGCCAGCAGTGAAGCAGGGCAGGGAGTGGGGAGCTCCTACGAGCAGTACTTC; CDR3aa: CASSEAGQGVGSSYEQYF; j_gene: TRBJ2-7; d_gene: NA; abundance: NA; v_gene: TRBV6-1; len: 18
CDR3nt: TGTGCCAGCAGCTTAGAGGACTTCGGGCAGTACTTC; CDR3aa: CASSLEDFGQYF; j_gene: TRBJ2-4; d_gene: NA; abundance: once; v_gene: TRBV7-8; len: 12
CDR3nt: TGTGCCAGCAGTGAACTTAACGTATTCACAGATACGCAGTATTTT; CDR3aa: CASSELNVFTDTQYF; j_gene: TRBJ2-3; d_gene: NA; abundance: NA; v_gene: TRBV6-1; len: 15
CDR3nt: TGTGCCAGCAGTGAAATCGGGAAGGGGACGAGCGAGCAGTACTTC; CDR3aa: CASSEIGKGTSEQYF; j_gene: TRBJ2-7; d_gene: NA; abundance: few; v_gene: TRBV25-1; len: 15
CDR3nt: TGCAGTGCTAGAGATATGCGGGAGGCCACCTACAATGAGCAGTTCTTC; CDR3aa: CSARDMREATYNEQFF; j_gene: TRBJ2-1; d_gene: TRBD2; abundance: few; v_gene: TRBV20-1; len: 16
CDR3nt: TGTGCCAGCAGCCAAGATGGGGGACAGAGCACAGATACGCAGTATTTT; CDR3aa: CASSQDGGQSTDTQYF; j_gene: TRBJ2-3; d_gene: TRBD1; abundance: once; v_gene: TRBV3-1; len: 16
CDR3nt: TGCGCCAGCAGTGAGCAAGGGGGGAGTACGCAGTATTTT; CDR3aa: CASSEQGGSTQYF; j_gene: TRBJ2-3; d_gene: NA; abundance: NA; v_gene: TRBV10-2; len: 13
CDR3nt: TGTGCCAGTACGTCCCGTCTAGCGGGAGATACGCAGTATTTT; CDR3aa: CASTSRLAGDTQYF; j_gene: TRBJ2-3; d_gene: TRBD2; abundance: NA; v_gene: TRBV27; len: 14
CDR3nt: TGTGCCACCAGCAGAGATAAGGGACACCCCCAAGAGACCCAGTACTTC; CDR3aa: CATSRDKGHPQETQYF; j_gene: TRBJ2-5; d_gene: NA; abundance: few; v_gene: TRBV15; len: 16
CDR3nt: TGTGCCACCAGTGATTTTCAGGGTACCAAGGCATCTAGCACAGATACGCAGTATTTT; CDR3aa: CATSDFQGTKASSTDTQYF; j_gene: TRBJ2-3; d_gene: NA; abundance: NA; v_gene: TRBV24-1; len: 19
CDR3nt: TGCGCCAGCAGCCGGGAGGGCCCAGATACGCAGTATTTT; CDR3aa: CASSREGPDTQYF; j_gene: TRBJ2-3; d_gene: TRBD2; abundance: NA; v_gene: TRBV5-1; len: 13
CDR3nt: TGTGCCAGCAGCCGGCATCCCTCTGGGGCCAACGTCCTGACTTTC; CDR3aa: CASSRHPSGANVLTF; j_gene: TRBJ2-6; d_gene: NA; abundance: NA; v_gene: TRBV7-9; len: 15
CDR3nt: TGTGCCAGCAGTGAGGAGGGGTGGGATACGCAGTATTTT; CDR3aa: CASSEEGWDTQYF; j_gene: TRBJ2-3; d_gene: NA; abundance: few; v_gene: TRBV6-1; len: 13
CDR3nt: TGTGCCAGCAGTTCCTATGTGGAGACCCAGTACTTC; CDR3aa: CASSSYVETQYF; j_gene: TRBJ2-5; d_gene: NA; abundance: NA; v_gene: TRBV12-3/TRBV12-4; len: 12
CDR3nt: TGTGCCAGTAGTCTCCCCCAGGGGGGGGCCTATGGCTACACCTTC; CDR3aa: CASSLPQGGAYGYTF; j_gene: TRBJ1-2; d_gene: TRBD1; abundance: few; v_gene: TRBV19; len: 15
CDR3nt: TGCAGTGGTAGAGGTGCCTCGGGGTCCTACAATGAGCAGTTCTTC; CDR3aa: CSGRGASGSYNEQFF; j_gene: TRBJ2-1; d_gene: NA; abundance: NA; v_gene: TRBV20-1; len: 15
CDR3nt: TGCAGCGTGATACCGGGACAGGGCACCGGGGAGCTGTTTTTT; CDR3aa: CSVIPGQGTGELFF; j_gene: TRBJ2-2; d_gene: TRBD1; abundance: few; v_gene: TRBV29-1; len: 14
CDR3nt: TGTGCCAGCAGTCCGTTGGGCAGATACCGCACAAATACGCAGTATTTT; CDR3aa: CASSPLGRYRTNTQYF; j_gene: TRBJ2-3; d_gene: NA; abundance: few; v_gene: TRBV14; len: 16
CDR3nt: TGTGCCAGCAGCGCCGGACAGTCTGTTACTGGCTACACCTTC; CDR3aa: CASSAGQSVTGYTF; j_gene: TRBJ1-2; d_gene: NA; abundance: NA; v_gene: TRBV5-4; len: 14
CDR3nt: TGTGCCACCAGTTCCCCATGGGAGTCGGAGGATGAGCAGTTCTTC; CDR3aa: CATSSPWESEDEQFF; j_gene: TRBJ2-1; d_gene: NA; abundance: few; v_gene: TRBV24-1; len: 15
CDR3nt: TGTGCCAGCAGTCAAAGACCTCAGCAGTACTTC; CDR3aa: CASSQRPQQYF; j_gene: TRBJ2-7; d_gene: NA; abundance: few; v_gene: TRBV28; len: 11
CDR3nt: TGTGCCAGCAGCAAAGCGCGCAGGTCCGGGATTGAGACCCAGTACTTC; CDR3aa: CASSKARRSGIETQYF; j_gene: TRBJ2-5; d_gene: NA; abundance: NA; v_gene: TRBV21-1; len: 16
CDR3nt: TGTGCCAGCAGCTTATATCCCATAGGGACAGATACGCAGTATTTT; CDR3aa: CASSLYPIGTDTQYF; j_gene: TRBJ2-3; d_gene: NA; abundance: few; v_gene: TRBV7-9; len: 15
CDR3nt: TGTGCCAACAGAGTTCGCTCCTACGAGCAGTACTTC; CDR3aa: CANRVRSYEQYF; j_gene: TRBJ2-7; d_gene: NA; abundance: NA; v_gene: TRBV2; len: 12
CDR3nt: TGTGCCTGGAAGGGCCGAAGCTACGAGCAGTACTTC; CDR3aa: CAWKGRSYEQYF; j_gene: TRBJ2-7; d_gene: NA; abundance: NA; v_gene: TRBV30; len: 12
CDR3nt: TGCAGCGTCAAGACTGTAGCCAAAAACATTCAGTACTTC; CDR3aa: CSVKTVAKNIQYF; j_gene: TRBJ2-4; d_gene: NA; abundance: few; v_gene: TRBV29-1; len: 13
CDR3nt: TGTGCCATCACCCCGGGACTAGCGTCTGGGGATACGCAGTATTTT; CDR3aa: CAITPGLASGDTQYF; j_gene: TRBJ2-3; d_gene: TRBD2; abundance: few; v_gene: TRBV10-3; len: 15
CDR3nt: TGCGCCGGCAGCTTCTCCAGCGGGATAACAGATACACAGTATTTT; CDR3aa: CAGSFSSGITDTQYF; j_gene: TRBJ2-3; d_gene: TRBD2; abundance: NA; v_gene: TRBV5-1; len: 15
CDR3nt: TGTGCCATCAGTGAGTCGAACAGGCGTGAAAAACTGTTTTTT; CDR3aa: CAISESNRREKLFF; j_gene: TRBJ1-4; d_gene: NA; abundance: NA; v_gene: TRBV10-3; len: 14
CDR3nt: TGTGCCAGCAGTTTATCGCACACCTATGGCTACACCTTC; CDR3aa: CASSLSHTYGYTF; j_gene: TRBJ1-2; d_gene: NA; abundance: few; v_gene: TRBV27; len: 13
CDR3nt: TGTGCCAGCAGGGTGTGGGGCCAGCTTAACAATGAGCAGTTCTTC; CDR3aa: CASRVWGQLNNEQFF; j_gene: TRBJ2-1; d_gene: NA; abundance: once; v_gene: TRBV11-2; len: 15
CDR3nt: TGCAGTGCTAGCGGGGCGGGAGAGGGGGTTTTGAATGAGCAGTTCTTC; CDR3aa: CSASGAGEGVLNEQFF; j_gene: TRBJ2-1; d_gene: NA; abundance: NA; v_gene: TRBV20-1; len: 16
CDR3nt: TGTGCCAGCAGCTTAGTTCATGCGGACACTGAAGCTTTCTTT; CDR3aa: CASSLVHADTEAFF; j_gene: TRBJ1-1; d_gene: NA; abundance: few; v_gene: TRBV12-3/TRBV12-4; len: 14
CDR3nt: TGTGCCAGCAGAGTCCTCGGGACCACACTTTCACCCCTCCACTTT; CDR3aa: CASRVLGTTLSPLHF; j_gene: TRBJ1-6; d_gene: NA; abundance: NA; v_gene: TRBV12-3/TRBV12-4; len: 15
CDR3nt: TGTGCCAGCACCCAGACAGGGGACTCCTACGAGCAGTACTTC; CDR3aa: CASTQTGDSYEQYF; j_gene: TRBJ2-7; d_gene: TRBD1; abundance: NA; v_gene: TRBV7-9; len: 14
CDR3nt: TGTGCCAGCAGTTACCCCCCCAACAGAGGTACTGAAGCTTTCTTT; CDR3aa: CASSYPPNRGTEAFF; j_gene: TRBJ1-1; d_gene: NA; abundance: NA; v_gene: TRBV6-5; len: 15
CDR3nt: TGCGCCAGCAGCTACTCGGGACTAGCGGGAGATACGCAGTATTTT; CDR3aa: CASSYSGLAGDTQYF; j_gene: TRBJ2-3; d_gene: TRBD2; abundance: NA; v_gene: TRBV5-1; len: 15
CDR3nt: TGTGCCACCAGCAGTCGCCCCTCCGACAGGGTCCCCGAAAAACTGTTTTTT; CDR3aa: CATSSRPSDRVPEKLFF; j_gene: TRBJ1-4; d_gene: TRBD1; abundance: NA; v_gene: TRBV15; len: 17
CDR3nt: TGTGCCAGCCAGGACAGGGCCTATGGCTACACCTTC; CDR3aa: CASQDRAYGYTF; j_gene: TRBJ1-2; d_gene: TRBD1; abundance: few; v_gene: TRBV9; len: 12
CDR3nt: TGCAGCGTCGGACGGACAGGGGGGGGAGAGACCCAGTACTTC; CDR3aa: CSVGRTGGGETQYF; j_gene: TRBJ2-5; d_gene: TRBD1; abundance: NA; v_gene: TRBV29-1; len: 14
CDR3nt: TGCAGTGCTAGGACAGACGGGGATACGCAGTATTTT; CDR3aa: CSARTDGDTQYF; j_gene: TRBJ2-3; d_gene: NA; abundance: few; v_gene: TRBV20-1; len: 12
CDR3nt: TGTGCCAGCAGCTTAGTTCGAGCAGAGGGTAGGAAGTTCTTC; CDR3aa: CASSLVRAEGRKFF; j_gene: TRBJ2-1; d_gene: NA; abundance: NA; v_gene: TRBV11-2; len: 14
CDR3nt: TGTGCCAGCAGCTTATATGGGACAGGGGGGAACACTGAAGCTTTCTTT; CDR3aa: CASSLYGTGGNTEAFF; j_gene: TRBJ1-1; d_gene: TRBD1; abundance: NA; v_gene: TRBV7-3; len: 16
CDR3nt: TGTGCCATCAGTGCTCCGGACAGTAGGGGTGAGCAGTTCTTC; CDR3aa: CAISAPDSRGEQFF; j_gene: TRBJ2-1; d_gene: NA; abundance: NA; v_gene: TRBV10-3; len: 14
CDR3nt: TGCAGTACTAGAGATAACCTAGCGCCCACCTACGAGCAGTACTTC; CDR3aa: CSTRDNLAPTYEQYF; j_gene: TRBJ2-7; d_gene: NA; abundance: NA; v_gene: TRBV20-1; len: 15